The 14 T cell receptor beta chains in this list originate from one sample, sequenced in a study of shared clonotypes between healthy human individuals. Clones were sequenced by immunoSEQ multiplex PCR, and TCRdb holds only the in-frame ones, with some missing. The table shows about 1 million clones, with more than 60% occurring only once. Sequenced material: memory CD4+ T cells sorted from blood. The sample's subset: CD45RA-negative fraction. The receptors derive from a man between 18 and 29 years old in good health.

The chain joins TRBV6-5 to TRBJ1-2, with TRBD1 identical over 10 bases. With V trimmed by 6 bases and J by 8 bases, 9 bases remained unmatched. This CDR3 has 14 amino acids. The germline CDR1 and CDR2 sequences are MNHEY and SVGAGI. As DNA, the CDR3 is TGTGCCAGCAGACGACAGGGGGCGCCGGGGGGCTACACCTTC. This sequence encodes CASRRQGAPGGYTF.

The genes are TRBV30 and TRBJ2-7; D is uncertain. V lost 3 bases and J 3 bases, leaving 6 bases between the germline ends. The germline V gene encodes CDR1 GTSNPN and CDR2 SVGIG (reference sequence). The CDR3 consists of 11 residues. The CDR3 here is CAWSWDYEQYF. In nucleotides, the CDR3 is TGTGCCTGGAGCTGGGACTACGAGCAGTACTTC.

The chain recombines TRBV6-6 with TRBJ2-1; TRBD2 matches at 7 bases. CDR3 length: 16 residues. CDR1 is MNHNY, CDR2 SVGAGI, per germline (reference sequence). Unmatched junction bases numbered 9, after V lost 7 bases and J lost 0 bases. The CDR3 DNA is TGTGCCAGCATCTCAACCGGGGGGACCTCCTACAATGAGCAGTTCTTC. Protein: CASISTGGTSYNEQFF.

The rearrangement uses TRBV15 and TRBJ1-1; TRBD1 agrees at 8 bases. Germline assignment: CDR1 LNHNV and CDR2 YYDKDF (reference sequence). After removal of 0 bases from V and 2 bases from J, the junction contained 17 bases not matched to a gene. CDR3 length: 20 residues. In DNA form, the CDR3 reads TGTGCCACCAGCAGAGATGGCCCTGCGCGGGACAGGTATGATAACACTGAAGCTTTCTTT. Protein product: CATSRDGPARDRYDNTEAFF.

The CDR3 protein is CASSQESLAGDGRRNEQFF. In DNA form, the CDR3 reads TGCGCCAGCAGCCAAGAATCGCTAGCGGGAGACGGCAGACGCAATGAGCAGTTCTTC. The chain links TRBV4-1 to TRBJ2-1; the match to TRBD2 covers 10 bases. From germline, CDR1 is MGHRA and CDR2 YSYEKL. The CDR3 has 19 amino acids. The J segment lost 6 bases and the V segment lost 0 bases, leaving 14 bases of the junction unmatched.

In this sample, this clone turned up once. In DNA, the CDR3 is TGTGCCAGCAGATCAGCGGGAGGTACCCCCGAGCAGTACTTC. Residues: CASRSAGGTPEQYF. The gene calls are TRBV6-6 and TRBJ2-7, with 9 bases aligning to TRBD2. CDR1 is MNHNY, CDR2 SVGAGI, per germline (reference sequence). Losses at the gene ends were 6 bases for V and 6 bases for J; bases not matched to a gene: 9. The length of the CDR3 is 14 residues.

This chain links TRBV30 with TRBJ2-6; 7 nucleotides match TRBD1. The CDR3 runs 20 residues. V was pared by 0 bases and J by 0 bases, with 14 bases of the junction left unmatched. Looked up from germline, CDR1 is GTSNPN and CDR2 is SVGIG (reference sequence). CDR3 residues: CAWSVGFIGTVFSGANVLTF. DNA for the CDR3: TGTGCCTGGAGTGTAGGTTTTATCGGGACAGTTTTCTCTGGGGCCAACGTCCTGACTTTC.

The CDR3 region is CSVVIGAADTQYF. The CDR3 nucleotides are TGCAGCGTTGTTATTGGGGCCGCGGATACGCAGTATTTT. This chain connects TRBV29-1 to TRBJ2-3, with D tentatively TRBD1 (5 bases). The V gene's germline CDR1 is SQVTM and CDR2 ANQGSEA. V was shortened by 4 bases and J by 6 bases, with 14 bases between the two germline ends. This CDR3 comprises 13 residues.

The chain recombines TRBV5-4 with TRBJ2-2, with D maybe TRBD1 (5 bases). The CDR3 loop spans 15 amino acids. Deletions cut 2 bases from V and 2 bases from J, with 10 bases between. The germline CDR1 and CDR2 sequences are SGHNT and YYREEE (reference sequence). CDR3 sequence (DNA): TGTGCCAGCAGCTTCGACAGCCTAAACACCGGGGAGCTGTTTTTT. Its translation: CASSFDSLNTGELFF.

The rearrangement uses TRBV27 and TRBJ2-1; 8 bases fit TRBD1. CDR3 length: 15 residues. Germline V gene lookup returns CDR1 MNHEY and CDR2 SMNVEV (reference sequence). Trimming took 6 bases from V and 5 from J; bases not matched to a gene: 9. The CDR3 DNA reads TGTGCCAGCAGCCGGAGGACAGGGAGCAACAATGAGCAGTTCTTC. It codes for CASSRRTGSNNEQFF.

The V call is TRBV28, the J call TRBJ2-7; D is possibly TRBD1 (5 bases). With 6 bases removed from V and 4 bases from J, the gap between germline ends came to 19 bases. The CDR3 runs 15 residues. The germline CDR1 and CDR2 sequences are MDHEN and SYDVKM. CDR3 in amino acids: CASSLDTLGVYEQYF. The CDR3 DNA is TGTGCCAGCAGCCTGGACACCCTAGGGGTATACGAGCAGTACTTC.

The rearrangement joins TRBV30 to TRBJ1-6, with D unclear. V was clipped by 3 bases and J by 8 bases, with 17 bases between them. Germline assignment: CDR1 GTSNPN and CDR2 SVGIG (reference sequence). This CDR3 is 15 amino acids long. The CDR3 loop is CAWSGGRGSYSPLHF. The CDR3 DNA reads as TGTGCCTGGAGCGGAGGCCGGGGTTCCTATTCACCCCTCCACTTT. Full variable domain (missing parts from reference TRBV30 and TRBJ1-6): SQTIHQWPATLVQPVGSPLSLECTVEGTSNPNLYWYRQAAGRGLQLLFYSVGIGQISSEVPQNLSASRPQDRQFILSSKKLLLSDSGFYLCAWSGGRGSYSPLHFGNGTRLTVT.

This clone has a handful of counts. The rearrangement uses TRBV5-5 and TRBJ1-5; a weak D match, TRBD1 (6 bases). Germline assignment: CDR1 SGHKS and CDR2 YYEKEE (reference sequence). The V end lost 4 bases, the J end lost 0 bases, and 14 bases lay between the germline ends. This CDR3 is built from 16 residues. As DNA, the CDR3 is TGTGCCAGCAGCACCTGGACAGACCGTAGCAATCAGCCCCAGCATTTT. Translation: CASSTWTDRSNQPQHF. The full variable domain, in which reference TRBV5-5 and TRBJ1-5 provide the parts outside the CDR3, is DAGVTQSPTHLIKTRGQQVTLRCSPISGHKSVSWYQQVLGQGPQFIFQYYEKEERGRGNFPDRFSARQFPNYSSELNVNALLLGDSALYLCASSTWTDRSNQPQHFGDGTRLSIL.

The gene calls are TRBV6-5 and TRBJ2-1; D is perhaps TRBD1 (6 bases). V gave up 6 bases and J gave up 1 base, with 13 bases separating them. Germline assignment: CDR1 MNHEY and CDR2 SVGAGI. CDR3 length equals 15 residues. CDR3 in amino acids: CASSKGVSSYNEQFF. For the CDR3, the DNA is TGTGCCAGCAGCAAGGGGGTTTCGTCCTACAATGAGCAGTTCTTC.